This T cell receptor beta chain was identified in a study of Ad26.COV2.S vaccination and SARS-CoV-2 variants. Looking at the study overall: Administration of Ad26.COV2.S was intramuscular, either once or twice 56 days apart.

The treatment is: 15 to 20 received Ad26.COV2.S at low or high dose, single or two shots; 5 received placebo; per-sample allocation not given. Specimen acquisition occurred on day 63 following the initial vaccine or placebo injection. After removal of 5 bases from V and 4 bases from J, the junction contained 10 bases not matched to a gene. Germline lookup yields CDR1 SGHNT and CDR2 YENEEA. The CDR3 sequence is 16 residues long. Method: immunoSEQ multiplex PCR; TCRdb's copy keeps in-frame clones and lacks some. The sample consists of some 390,000 clones, about 91% of them appearing once. The specimen was peripheral blood, collected in a trial of Ad26.COV2.S vaccine versus placebo. The chain carries TRBV11-3 and TRBJ2-7; 11 positions agree with TRBD2. This clonotype was obtained from a person between 18 and 65 years old who received the Ad26.COV2.S COVID-19 vaccine or a placebo. CDR3 bases: TGTGCCAGCAGCCTCCGTCTAGCGGGGGGACCGTACGAGCAGTACTTC. Residues: CASSLRLAGGPYEQYF.